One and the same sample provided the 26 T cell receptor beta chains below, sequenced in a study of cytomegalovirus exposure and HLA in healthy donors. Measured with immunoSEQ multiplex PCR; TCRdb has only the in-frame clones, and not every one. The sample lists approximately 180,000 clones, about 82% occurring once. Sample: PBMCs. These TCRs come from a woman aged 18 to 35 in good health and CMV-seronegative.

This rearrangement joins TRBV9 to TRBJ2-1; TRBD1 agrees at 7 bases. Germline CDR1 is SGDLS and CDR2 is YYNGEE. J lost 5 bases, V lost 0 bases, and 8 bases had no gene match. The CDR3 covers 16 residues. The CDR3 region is CASSVGRGTAHNEQFF. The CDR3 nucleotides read TGTGCCAGCAGCGTAGGCAGGGGGACAGCTCACAATGAGCAGTTCTTC. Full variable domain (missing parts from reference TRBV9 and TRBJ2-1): DSGVTQTPKHLITATGQRVTLRCSPRSGDLSVYWYQQSLDQGLQFLIQYYNGEERAKGNILERFSAQQFPDLHSELNLSSLELGDSALYFCASSVGRGTAHNEQFFGPGTRLTVL.

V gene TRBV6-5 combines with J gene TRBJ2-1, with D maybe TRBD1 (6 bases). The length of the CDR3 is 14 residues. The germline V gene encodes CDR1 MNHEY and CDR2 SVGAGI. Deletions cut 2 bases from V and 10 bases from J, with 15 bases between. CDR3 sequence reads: CASSYEPRDREQFF. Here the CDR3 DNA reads TGTGCCAGCAGTTACGAGCCCCGAGACAGGGAGCAGTTCTTC.

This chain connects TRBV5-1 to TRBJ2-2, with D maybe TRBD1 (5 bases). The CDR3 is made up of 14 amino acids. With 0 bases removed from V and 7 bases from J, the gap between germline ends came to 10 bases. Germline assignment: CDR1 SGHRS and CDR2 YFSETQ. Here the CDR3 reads CASSLVRAVGELFF. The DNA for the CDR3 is TGCGCCAGCAGCTTGGTCAGGGCGGTCGGGGAGCTGTTTTTT.

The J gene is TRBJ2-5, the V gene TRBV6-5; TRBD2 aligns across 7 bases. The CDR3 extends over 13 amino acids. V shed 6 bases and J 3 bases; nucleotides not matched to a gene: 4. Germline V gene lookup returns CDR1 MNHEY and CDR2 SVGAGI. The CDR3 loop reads CASSNSGKETQYF. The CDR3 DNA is TGTGCCAGCAGCAACAGCGGGAAAGAGACCCAGTACTTC.

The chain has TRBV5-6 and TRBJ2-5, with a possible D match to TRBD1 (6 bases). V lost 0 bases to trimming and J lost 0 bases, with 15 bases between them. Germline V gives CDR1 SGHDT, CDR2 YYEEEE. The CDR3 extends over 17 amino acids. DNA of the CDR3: TGTGCCAGCAGCTTGGCCTGGCAGGGGACGGACCAAGAGACCCAGTACTTC. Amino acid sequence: CASSLAWQGTDQETQYF.

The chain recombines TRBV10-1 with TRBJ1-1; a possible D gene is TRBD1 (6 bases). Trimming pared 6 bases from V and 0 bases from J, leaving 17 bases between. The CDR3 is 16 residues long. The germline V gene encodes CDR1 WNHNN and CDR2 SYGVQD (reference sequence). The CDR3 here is CASSPTGILMNTEAFF. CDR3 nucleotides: TGCGCCAGCAGCCCGACAGGAATACTCATGAACACTGAAGCTTTCTTT.

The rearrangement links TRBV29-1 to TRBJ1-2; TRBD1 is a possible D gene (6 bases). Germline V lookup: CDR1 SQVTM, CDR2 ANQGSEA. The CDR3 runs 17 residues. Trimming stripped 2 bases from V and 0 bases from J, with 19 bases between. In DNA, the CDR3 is TGCAGCGTTGAATCGCGGGGGAACCGACAGGCTAACTATGGCTACACCTTC. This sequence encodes CSVESRGNRQANYGYTF.

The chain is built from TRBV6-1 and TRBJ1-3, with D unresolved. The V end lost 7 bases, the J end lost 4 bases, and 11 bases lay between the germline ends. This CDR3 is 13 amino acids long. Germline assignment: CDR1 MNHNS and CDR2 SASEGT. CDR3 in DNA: TGTGCCAGCAATTTATCTCGGGGAAACACCATATATTTT. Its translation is CASNLSRGNTIYF.

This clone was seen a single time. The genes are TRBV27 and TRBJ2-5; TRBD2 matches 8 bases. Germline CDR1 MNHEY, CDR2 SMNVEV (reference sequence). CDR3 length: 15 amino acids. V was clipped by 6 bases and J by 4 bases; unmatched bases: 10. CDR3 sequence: CASRPSGRGLETQYF. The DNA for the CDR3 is TGTGCCAGCAGACCAAGCGGGAGAGGCTTAGAGACCCAGTACTTC.

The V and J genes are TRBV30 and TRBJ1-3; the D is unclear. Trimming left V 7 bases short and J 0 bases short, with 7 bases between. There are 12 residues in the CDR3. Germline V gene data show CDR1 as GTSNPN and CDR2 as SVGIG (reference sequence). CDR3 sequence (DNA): TGTGCCTTAGAAGTCTCTGGAAACACCATATATTTT. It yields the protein CALEVSGNTIYF. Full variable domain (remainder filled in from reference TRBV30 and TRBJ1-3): SQTIHQWPATLVQPVGSPLSLECTVEGTSNPNLYWYRQAAGRGLQLLFYSVGIGQISSEVPQNLSASRPQDRQFILSSKKLLLSDSGFYLCALEVSGNTIYFGEGSWLTVV.

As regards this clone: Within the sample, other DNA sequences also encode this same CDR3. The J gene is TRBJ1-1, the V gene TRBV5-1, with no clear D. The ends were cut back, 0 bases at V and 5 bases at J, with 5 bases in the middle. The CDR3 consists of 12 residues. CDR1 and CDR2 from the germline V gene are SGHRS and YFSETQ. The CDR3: CASSLGATEAFF. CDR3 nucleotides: TGCGCCAGCAGCTTGGGCGCGACTGAAGCTTTCTTT.

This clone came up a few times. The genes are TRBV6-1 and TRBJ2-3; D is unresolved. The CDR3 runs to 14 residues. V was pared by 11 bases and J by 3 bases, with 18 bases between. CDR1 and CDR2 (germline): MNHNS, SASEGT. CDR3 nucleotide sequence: TGTGCCGGCGGCTTGGGTTCGCTTACAGATACGCAGTATTTT. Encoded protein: CAGGLGSLTDTQYF.

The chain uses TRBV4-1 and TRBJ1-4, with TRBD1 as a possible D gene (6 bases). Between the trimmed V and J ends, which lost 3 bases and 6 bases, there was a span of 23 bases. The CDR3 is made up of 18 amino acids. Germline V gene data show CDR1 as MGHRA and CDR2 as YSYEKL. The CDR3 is CASSHGQKWGRGDEKLFF. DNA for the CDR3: TGCGCCAGCAGCCACGGACAGAAGTGGGGCCGTGGGGATGAAAAACTGTTTTTT.

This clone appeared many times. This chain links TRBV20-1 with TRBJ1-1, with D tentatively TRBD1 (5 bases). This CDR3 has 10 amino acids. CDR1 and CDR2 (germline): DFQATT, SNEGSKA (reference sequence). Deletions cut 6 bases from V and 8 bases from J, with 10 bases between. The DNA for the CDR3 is TGCAGTGCGGAACAGGAGGAAGCTTTCTTT. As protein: CSAEQEEAFF.

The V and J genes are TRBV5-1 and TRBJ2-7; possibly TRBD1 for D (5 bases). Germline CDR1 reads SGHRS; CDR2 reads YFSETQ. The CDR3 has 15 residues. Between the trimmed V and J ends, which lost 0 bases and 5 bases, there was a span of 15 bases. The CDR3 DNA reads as TGCGCCAGCAGCTTGGCCGGGCAGGGTGGGGACGAGCAGTACTTC. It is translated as CASSLAGQGGDEQYF.

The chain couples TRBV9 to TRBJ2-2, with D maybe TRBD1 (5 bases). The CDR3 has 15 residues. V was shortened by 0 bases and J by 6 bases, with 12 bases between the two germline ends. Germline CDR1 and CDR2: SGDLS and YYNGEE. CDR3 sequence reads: CASSVEISGPGELFF. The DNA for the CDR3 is TGTGCCAGCAGCGTAGAAATTTCAGGGCCCGGGGAGCTGTTTTTT.

CDR3 in amino acids: CASSPSTGDSAVERAFF. CDR3 sequence (DNA): TGTGCCAGCAGCCCCTCCACAGGGGATTCTGCTGTCGAAAGAGCTTTCTTT. This sequence joins TRBV14 and TRBJ1-1, with 7 bases that match TRBD1. Germline V gives CDR1 SGHDN, CDR2 FVKESK. The CDR3 has 17 residues. The ends lost 4 bases at V and 10 bases at J; junction bases unmatched: 21.

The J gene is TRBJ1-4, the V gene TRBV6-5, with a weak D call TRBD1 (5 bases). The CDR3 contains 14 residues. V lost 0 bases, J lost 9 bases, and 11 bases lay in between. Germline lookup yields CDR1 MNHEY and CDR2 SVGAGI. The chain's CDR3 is CASSYSGGSQKLFF. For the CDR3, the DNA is TGTGCCAGCAGTTACTCGGGGGGATCCCAAAAACTGTTTTTT.

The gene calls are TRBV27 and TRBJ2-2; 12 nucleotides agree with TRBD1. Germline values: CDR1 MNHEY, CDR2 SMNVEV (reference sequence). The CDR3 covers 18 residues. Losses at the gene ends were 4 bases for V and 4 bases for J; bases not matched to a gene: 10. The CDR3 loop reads CASSSGDRGRRGTGELFF. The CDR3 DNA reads TGTGCCAGCAGTTCTGGGGACAGGGGGCGACGGGGCACCGGGGAGCTGTTTTTT.

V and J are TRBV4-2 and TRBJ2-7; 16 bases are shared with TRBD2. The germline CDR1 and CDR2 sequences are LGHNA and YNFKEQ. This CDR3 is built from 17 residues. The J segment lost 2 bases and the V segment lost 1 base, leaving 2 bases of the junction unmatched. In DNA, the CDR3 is TGTGCCAGCAGCCAAGGGGGGACTAGCGGGAGGGCCTACGAGCAGTACTTC. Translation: CASSQGGTSGRAYEQYF.

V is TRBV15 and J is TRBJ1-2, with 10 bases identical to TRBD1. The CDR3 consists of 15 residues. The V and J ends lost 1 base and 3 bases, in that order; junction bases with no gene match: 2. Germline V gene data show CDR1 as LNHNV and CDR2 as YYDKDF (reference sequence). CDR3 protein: CATSRGGTGDYGYTF. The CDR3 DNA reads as TGTGCCACCAGCAGAGGTGGGACAGGGGACTATGGCTACACCTTC.

CDR3 DNA sequence: TGTGCCAGCAGTGGACAGACTAGCGTTGGTGGGGCCAACGTCCTGACTTTC. This encodes CASSGQTSVGGANVLTF. The chain links TRBV6-1 to TRBJ2-6, with 8 bases aligning to TRBD2. Germline V gene sequence: CDR1 MNHNS, CDR2 SASEGT. After removal of 4 bases from V and 3 bases from J, the junction contained 8 bases not matched to a gene. This CDR3 is built from 17 residues.

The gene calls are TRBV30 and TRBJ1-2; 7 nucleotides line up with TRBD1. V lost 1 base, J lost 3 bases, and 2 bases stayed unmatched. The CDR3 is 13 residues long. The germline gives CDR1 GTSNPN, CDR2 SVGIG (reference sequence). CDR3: CAWSAGQDYGYTF. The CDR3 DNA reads TGTGCCTGGAGTGCAGGACAGGACTATGGCTACACCTTC.

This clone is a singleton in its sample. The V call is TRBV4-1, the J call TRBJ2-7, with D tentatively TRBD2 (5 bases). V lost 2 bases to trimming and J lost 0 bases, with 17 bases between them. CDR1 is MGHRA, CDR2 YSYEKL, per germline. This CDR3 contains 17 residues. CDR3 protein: CASSQIPGITYSYEQYF. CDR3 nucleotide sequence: TGCGCCAGCAGCCAAATCCCGGGGATAACCTACTCCTACGAGCAGTACTTC.

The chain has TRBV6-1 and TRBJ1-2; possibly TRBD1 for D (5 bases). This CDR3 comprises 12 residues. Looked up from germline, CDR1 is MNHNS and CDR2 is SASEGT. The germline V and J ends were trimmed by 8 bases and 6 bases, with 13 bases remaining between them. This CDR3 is CASGQGFNGYTF. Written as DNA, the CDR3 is TGTGCCAGCGGGCAGGGTTTTAATGGCTACACCTTC.

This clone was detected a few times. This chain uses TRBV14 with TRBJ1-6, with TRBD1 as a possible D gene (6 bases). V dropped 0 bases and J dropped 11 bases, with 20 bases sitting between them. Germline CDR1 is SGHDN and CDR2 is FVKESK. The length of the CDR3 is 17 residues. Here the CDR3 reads CASSQDLGQFRATPLHF. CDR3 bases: TGTGCCAGCAGCCAAGACCTCGGACAGTTTAGGGCGACACCCCTCCACTTT.